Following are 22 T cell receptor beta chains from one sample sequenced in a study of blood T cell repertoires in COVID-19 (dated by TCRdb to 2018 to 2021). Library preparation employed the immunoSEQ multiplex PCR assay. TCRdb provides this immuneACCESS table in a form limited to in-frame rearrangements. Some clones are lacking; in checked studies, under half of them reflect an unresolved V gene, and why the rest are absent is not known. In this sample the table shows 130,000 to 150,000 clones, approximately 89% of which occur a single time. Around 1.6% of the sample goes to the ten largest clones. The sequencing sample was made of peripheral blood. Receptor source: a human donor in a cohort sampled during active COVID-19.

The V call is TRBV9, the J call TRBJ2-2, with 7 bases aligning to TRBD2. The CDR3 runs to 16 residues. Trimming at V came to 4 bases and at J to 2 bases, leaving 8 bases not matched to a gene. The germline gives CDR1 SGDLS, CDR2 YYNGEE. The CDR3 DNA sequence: TGTGCCAGCAGCCCCCGGGGAGGGGTTAACACCGGGGAGCTGTTTTTT. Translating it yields CASSPRGGVNTGELFF.

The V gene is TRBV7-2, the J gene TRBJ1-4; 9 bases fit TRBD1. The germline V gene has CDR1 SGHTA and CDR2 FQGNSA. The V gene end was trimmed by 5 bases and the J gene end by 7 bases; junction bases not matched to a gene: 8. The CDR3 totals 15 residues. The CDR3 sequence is CASSPWTGELEKLFF. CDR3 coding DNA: TGTGCCAGCAGCCCCTGGACAGGGGAACTTGAAAAACTGTTTTTT.

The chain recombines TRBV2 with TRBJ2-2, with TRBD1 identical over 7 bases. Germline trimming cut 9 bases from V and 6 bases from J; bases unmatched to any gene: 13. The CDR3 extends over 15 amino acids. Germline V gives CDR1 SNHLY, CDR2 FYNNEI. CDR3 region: CASRRDRADPGELFF. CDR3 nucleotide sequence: TGTGCCAGTCGACGAGACAGGGCGGACCCCGGGGAGCTGTTTTTT.

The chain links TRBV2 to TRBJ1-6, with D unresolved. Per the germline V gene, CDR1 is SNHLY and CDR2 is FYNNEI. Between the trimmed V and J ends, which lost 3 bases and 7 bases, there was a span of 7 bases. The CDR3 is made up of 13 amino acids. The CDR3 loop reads CASSDRINSPLHF. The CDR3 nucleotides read TGTGCCAGCAGTGACAGGATCAATTCACCCCTCCACTTT.

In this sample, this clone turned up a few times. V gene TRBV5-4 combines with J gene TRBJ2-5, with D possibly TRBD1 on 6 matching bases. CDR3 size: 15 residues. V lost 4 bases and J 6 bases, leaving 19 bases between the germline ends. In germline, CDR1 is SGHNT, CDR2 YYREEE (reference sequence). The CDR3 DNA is TGTGCCAGCAGCCGAAGGCAAGGGGGTAGACAGACCCAGTACTTC. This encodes CASSRRQGGRQTQYF.

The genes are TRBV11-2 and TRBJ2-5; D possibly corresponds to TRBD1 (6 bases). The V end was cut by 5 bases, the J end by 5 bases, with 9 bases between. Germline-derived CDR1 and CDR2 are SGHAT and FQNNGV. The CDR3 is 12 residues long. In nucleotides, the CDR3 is TGTGCCAGCAGCGACAGGCTGGAGACCCAGTACTTC. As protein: CASSDRLETQYF.

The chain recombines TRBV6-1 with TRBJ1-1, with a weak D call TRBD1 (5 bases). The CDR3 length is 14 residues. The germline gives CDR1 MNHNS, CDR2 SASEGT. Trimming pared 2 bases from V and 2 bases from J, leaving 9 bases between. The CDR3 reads CASSETGANTEAFF. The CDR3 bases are TGTGCCAGCAGTGAAACAGGCGCAAACACTGAAGCTTTCTTT.

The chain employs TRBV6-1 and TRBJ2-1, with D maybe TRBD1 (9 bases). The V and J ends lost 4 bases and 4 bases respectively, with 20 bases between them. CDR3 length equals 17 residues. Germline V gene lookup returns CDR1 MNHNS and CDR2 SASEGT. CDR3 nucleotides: TGTGCCAGCAGTGTCCGGGGGGGACAGGGAGATTACAATGAGCAGTTCTTC. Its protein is CASSVRGGQGDYNEQFF.

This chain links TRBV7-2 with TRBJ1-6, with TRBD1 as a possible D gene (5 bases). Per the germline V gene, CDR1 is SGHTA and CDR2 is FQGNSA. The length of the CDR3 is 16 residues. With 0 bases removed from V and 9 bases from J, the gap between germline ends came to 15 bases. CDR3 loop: CASSLAGDSSGSPLHF. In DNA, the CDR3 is TGTGCCAGCAGCTTAGCGGGGGACTCATCGGGTTCACCCCTCCACTTT.

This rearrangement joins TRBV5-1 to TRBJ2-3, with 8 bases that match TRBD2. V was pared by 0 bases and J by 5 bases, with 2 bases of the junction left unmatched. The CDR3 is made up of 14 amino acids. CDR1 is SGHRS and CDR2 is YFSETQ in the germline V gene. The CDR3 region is CASSLAGGQDTQYF. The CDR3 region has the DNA TGCGCCAGCAGCTTGGCGGGGGGGCAAGATACGCAGTATTTT.

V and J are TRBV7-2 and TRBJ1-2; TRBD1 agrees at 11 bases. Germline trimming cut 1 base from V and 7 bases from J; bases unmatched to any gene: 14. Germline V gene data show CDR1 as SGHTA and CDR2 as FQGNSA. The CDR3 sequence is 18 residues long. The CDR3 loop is CASSLDSPGQGARGGYTF. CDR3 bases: TGTGCCAGCAGCTTAGATTCCCCTGGACAGGGGGCCCGTGGTGGCTACACCTTC.

DNA of the CDR3: TGTGCCAGCAGCCCGGGACAGGGAAACACAGATACGCAGTATTTT. Residues: CASSPGQGNTDTQYF. The V call is TRBV7-6, the J call TRBJ2-3; 9 bases fit TRBD1. The germline gives CDR1 SGHVS, CDR2 FNYEAQ. This CDR3 is built from 15 residues. The V gene end was trimmed by 5 bases and the J gene end by 2 bases; junction bases not matched to a gene: 5.

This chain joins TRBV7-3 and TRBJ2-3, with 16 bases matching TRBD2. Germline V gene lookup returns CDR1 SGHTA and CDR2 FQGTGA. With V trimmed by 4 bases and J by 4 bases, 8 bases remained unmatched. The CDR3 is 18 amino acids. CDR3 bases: TGTGCCAGCAGCTCCCCGGGACTAGCGGGGGGGACCCCAGATACGCAGTATTTT. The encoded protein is CASSSPGLAGGTPDTQYF.

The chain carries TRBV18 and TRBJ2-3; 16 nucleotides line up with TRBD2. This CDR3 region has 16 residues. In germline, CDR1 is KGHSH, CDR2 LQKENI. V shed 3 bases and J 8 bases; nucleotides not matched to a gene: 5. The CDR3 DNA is TGTGCCAGCTCACCCGGGACTAGCGGGGGGGCCAGTACGCAGTATTTT. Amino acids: CASSPGTSGGASTQYF.

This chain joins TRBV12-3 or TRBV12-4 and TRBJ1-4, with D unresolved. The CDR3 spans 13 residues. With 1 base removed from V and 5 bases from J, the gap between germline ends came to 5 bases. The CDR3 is CASSLGQNEKLFF. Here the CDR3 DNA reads TGTGCCAGCAGTTTAGGTCAGAATGAAAAACTGTTTTTT.

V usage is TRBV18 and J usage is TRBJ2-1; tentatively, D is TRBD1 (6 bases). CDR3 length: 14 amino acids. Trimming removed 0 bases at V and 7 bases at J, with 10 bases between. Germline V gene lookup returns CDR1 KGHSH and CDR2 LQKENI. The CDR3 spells CASSPPTGQNEQFF. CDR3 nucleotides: TGTGCCAGCTCACCACCCACCGGACAGAATGAGCAGTTCTTC.

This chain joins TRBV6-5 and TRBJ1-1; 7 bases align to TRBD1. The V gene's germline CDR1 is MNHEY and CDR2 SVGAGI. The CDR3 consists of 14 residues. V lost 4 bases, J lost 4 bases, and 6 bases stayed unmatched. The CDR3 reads CASSSDRAVTEAFF. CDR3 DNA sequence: TGTGCCAGCAGTTCCGACAGGGCCGTCACTGAAGCTTTCTTT.

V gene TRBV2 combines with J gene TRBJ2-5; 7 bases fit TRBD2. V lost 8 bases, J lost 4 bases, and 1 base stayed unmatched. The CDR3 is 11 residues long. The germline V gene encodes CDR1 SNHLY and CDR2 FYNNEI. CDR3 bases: TGTGCCAGCGGACTAGGAGAGACCCAGTACTTC. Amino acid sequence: CASGLGETQYF.

Here the CDR3 DNA reads TGTGCCAGCAGCTTTGGGACTCTCTCCGAGCAGTACTTC. It translates to CASSFGTLSEQYF. This chain uses TRBV7-2 with TRBJ2-7; D is perhaps TRBD2 (6 bases). V was cut by 3 bases and J by 6 bases, with 12 bases left in between. The length of the CDR3 is 13 residues. Germline V gene lookup returns CDR1 SGHTA and CDR2 FQGNSA.

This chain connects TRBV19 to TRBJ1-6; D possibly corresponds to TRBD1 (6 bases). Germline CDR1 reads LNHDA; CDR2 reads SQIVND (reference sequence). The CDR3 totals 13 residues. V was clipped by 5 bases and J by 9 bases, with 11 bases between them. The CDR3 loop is CASSSGEISPLHF. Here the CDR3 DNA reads TGTGCCAGTAGTTCAGGGGAGATTTCACCCCTCCACTTT.

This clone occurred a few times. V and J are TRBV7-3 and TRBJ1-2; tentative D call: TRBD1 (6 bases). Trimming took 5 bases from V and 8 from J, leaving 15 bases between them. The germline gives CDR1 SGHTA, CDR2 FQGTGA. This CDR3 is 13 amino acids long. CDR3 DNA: TGTGCCAGCAGCCAAAGAGGGGGTGTAGGCTACACCTTC. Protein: CASSQRGGVGYTF.

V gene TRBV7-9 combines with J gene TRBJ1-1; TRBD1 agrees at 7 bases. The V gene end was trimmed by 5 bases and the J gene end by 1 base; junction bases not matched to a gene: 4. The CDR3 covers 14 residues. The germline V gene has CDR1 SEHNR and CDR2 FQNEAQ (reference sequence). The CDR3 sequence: CASSPGQTNTEAFF. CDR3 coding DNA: TGTGCCAGCAGCCCGGGACAGACGAACACTGAAGCTTTCTTT.